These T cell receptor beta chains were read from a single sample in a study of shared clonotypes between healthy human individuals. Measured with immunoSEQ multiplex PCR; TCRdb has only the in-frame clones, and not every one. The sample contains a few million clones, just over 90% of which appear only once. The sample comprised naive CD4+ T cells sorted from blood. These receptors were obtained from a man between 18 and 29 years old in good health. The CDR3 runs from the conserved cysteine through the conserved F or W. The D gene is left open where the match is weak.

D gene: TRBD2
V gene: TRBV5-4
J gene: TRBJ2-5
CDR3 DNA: TGTGCCAGCAGCCCGCAGGGACTAGGGCAGGAGACCCAGTACTTC
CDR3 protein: CASSPQGLGQETQYF

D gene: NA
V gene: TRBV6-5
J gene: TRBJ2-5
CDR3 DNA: TGTGCCAGCAGTCTACTGGCGGGTGGGGAGACCCAGTACTTC
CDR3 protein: CASSLLAGGETQYF

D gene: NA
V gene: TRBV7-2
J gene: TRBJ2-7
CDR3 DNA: TGTGCCAGCAGCTTAGGAGGTAATAGCGCCTCCTACGAGCAGTACTTC
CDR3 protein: CASSLGGNSASYEQYF

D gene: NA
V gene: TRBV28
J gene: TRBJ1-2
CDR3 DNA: TGTGCCAGCAGCCCCGGGCTATCGCTAGGTGGCTACACCTTC
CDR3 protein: CASSPGLSLGGYTF

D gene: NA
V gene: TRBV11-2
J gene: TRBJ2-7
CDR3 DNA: TGTGCCAGCGGGGAAATTGACTCCTACGAGCAGTACTTC
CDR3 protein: CASGEIDSYEQYF

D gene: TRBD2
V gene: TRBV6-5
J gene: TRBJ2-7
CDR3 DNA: TGTGCCAGCAGTTACTCAATAGCGGGAGGCTCCTACGAGCAGTACTTC
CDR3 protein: CASSYSIAGGSYEQYF

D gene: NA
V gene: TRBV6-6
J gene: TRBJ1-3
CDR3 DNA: TGTGCCACGGGCCCTGGAAACACCATATATTTT
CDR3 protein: CATGPGNTIYF

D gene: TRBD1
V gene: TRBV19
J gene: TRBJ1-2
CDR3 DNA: TGTGCCAGTAGACTACAGGGGAACTATGGCTACACCTTC
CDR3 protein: CASRLQGNYGYTF

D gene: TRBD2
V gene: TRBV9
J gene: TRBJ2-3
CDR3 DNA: TGTGCCAGCAGCGTAGCGGGGGGGTTCACAGATACGCAGTATTTT
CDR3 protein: CASSVAGGFTDTQYF

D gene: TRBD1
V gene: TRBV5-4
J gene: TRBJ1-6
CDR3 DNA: TGTGCCAGCAGCTCATACGACAGGGATAATTCACCCCTCCACTTT
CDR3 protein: CASSSYDRDNSPLHF

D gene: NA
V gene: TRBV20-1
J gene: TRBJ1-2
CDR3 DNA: TGCAGTGCAACAGGGCCTTTGGGCTACACCTTC
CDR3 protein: CSATGPLGYTF

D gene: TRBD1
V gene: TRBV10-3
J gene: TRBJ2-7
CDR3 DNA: TGTGCCATCAGCAAGACAGGGGATTACACCTACGAGCAGTACTTC
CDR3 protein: CAISKTGDYTYEQYF

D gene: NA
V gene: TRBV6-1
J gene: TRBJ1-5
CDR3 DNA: TGTGCCAGCAGTGAAGCACAGGGTAGCAATCAGCCCCAGCATTTT
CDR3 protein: CASSEAQGSNQPQHF